The 23 T cell receptor beta chains given below trace back to one sample, sequenced in a study of PD-L1 blockade in urothelial cancer. The method was immunoSEQ multiplex PCR; TCRdb's version includes in-frame clones alone and lacks a portion of them. The sample contains 25,000 to 35,000 clones, around 84% of which appear only once. Regarding time point: peripheral blood 6 weeks after treatment start. The sample consisted of PBMCs, taken around atezolizumab (anti-PD-L1) treatment. The receptor source for this set is a man between 65 and 85 years old with urothelial cancer.

The chain is built from TRBV6-6 and TRBJ2-5; TRBD2 agrees at 12 bases. The CDR3 covers 16 residues. Germline values: CDR1 MNHNY, CDR2 SVGAGI (reference sequence). V shed 2 bases and J 5 bases; nucleotides not matched to a gene: 6. The CDR3 nucleotides are TGTGCCAGCAGTTACGAACTAGCGGGGGGCGGGGAGACCCAGTACTTC. Its protein is CASSYELAGGGETQYF.

This clone was found a few times. This chain links TRBV6-6 with TRBJ1-2; the D is unclear. Trimming took 6 bases from V and 1 from J, leaving 12 bases between them. CDR1 is MNHNY and CDR2 is SVGAGI in the germline V gene (reference sequence). The CDR3 runs to 14 residues. The CDR3 reads CASSSRPGNYGYTF. For the CDR3, the DNA is TGTGCCAGCAGCAGCCGGCCGGGTAACTATGGCTACACCTTC.

The chain uses TRBV20-1 and TRBJ1-5; TRBD1 might be the D (5 bases). Germline CDR1 is DFQATT and CDR2 is SNEGSKA (reference sequence). The CDR3 sequence is 11 residues long. V gave up 6 bases and J gave up 9 bases, with 12 bases separating them. The CDR3 DNA follows: TGCAGTGCGGATGCAGGGCCGCCCCAGCATTTT. Translating it yields CSADAGPPQHF.

This chain links TRBV19 with TRBJ2-1, with a possible D match to TRBD2 (7 bases). The CDR3 is 17 amino acids. Trimming pared 7 bases from V and 6 bases from J, leaving 25 bases between. Germline V gene lookup returns CDR1 LNHDA and CDR2 SQIVND (reference sequence). Here the CDR3 reads CASTITGRGGVGNEQFF. CDR3 coding DNA: TGTGCCAGTACCATAACGGGGAGGGGGGGAGTGGGCAATGAGCAGTTCTTC.

This clone was detected a few times. Written as DNA, the CDR3 is TGTGCCAGCAGCTCTGGGACAGGCTCCTATAATTCACCCCTCCACTTT. Residues: CASSSGTGSYNSPLHF. The chain links TRBV5-4 to TRBJ1-6; TRBD1 matches at 8 bases. The CDR3 has 16 amino acids. The germline V gene encodes CDR1 SGHNT and CDR2 YYREEE (reference sequence). The trim removed 3 bases at V and 0 bases at J, leaving 2 bases unmatched. Variable domain in full (rest from reference TRBV5-4 and TRBJ1-6): ETGVTQSPTHLIKTRGQQVTLRCSSQSGHNTVSWYQQALGQGPQFIFQYYREEENGRGNFPPRFSGLQFPNYSSELNVNALELDDSALYLCASSSGTGSYNSPLHFGNGTRLTVT.

The chain recombines TRBV25-1 with TRBJ1-3; D remains unclear. The CDR3 totals 12 residues. Looked up from germline, CDR1 is MGHDK and CDR2 is SYGVNS. Trimming removed 4 bases at V and 3 bases at J, with 4 bases between. The chain's CDR3 is CASSAFGNTIYF. In DNA form, the CDR3 reads TGTGCCAGCAGTGCCTTTGGAAACACCATATATTTT.

This chain connects TRBV5-6 to TRBJ2-5; 14 positions agree with TRBD2. The CDR3 extends over 17 amino acids. Per germline, CDR1 SGHDT and CDR2 YYEEEE. V was clipped by 4 bases and J by 5 bases; unmatched bases: 10. CDR3 in DNA: TGTGCCAGCAGCCCGGGACTAGCGGGAGTGGGAAGTGAGACCCAGTACTTC. Residues: CASSPGLAGVGSETQYF.

The rearrangement joins TRBV15 to TRBJ2-1, with 7 nucleotides matching TRBD1. Germline CDR1 and CDR2: LNHNV and YYDKDF (reference sequence). The CDR3 sequence is 14 residues long. Trimming removed 1 base from V and 8 bases from J; junction bases left unmatched: 5. The CDR3 DNA sequence: TGTGCCACCAGCAGAGTAGGGGGCCGTGATGAGCAGTTCTTC. This encodes CATSRVGGRDEQFF.

This chain joins TRBV30 and TRBJ1-1; 7 nucleotides align to TRBD1. In germline, CDR1 is GTSNPN, CDR2 SVGIG (reference sequence). Trimming removed 2 bases from V and 2 bases from J; junction bases left unmatched: 5. The CDR3 extends over 14 amino acids. The CDR3 loop is CAWSLTGLNTEAFF. As DNA, the CDR3 is TGTGCCTGGAGTTTGACAGGGTTAAACACTGAAGCTTTCTTT.

This chain links TRBV11-1 with TRBJ2-1; D perhaps matches TRBD1 (6 bases). The CDR3 has 15 residues. With 1 base removed from V and 4 bases from J, the gap between germline ends came to 11 bases. CDR1 is SGHAT and CDR2 is FQDESV in the germline V gene (reference sequence). The CDR3 region is CASSLVGQLYNEQFF. Written as DNA, the CDR3 is TGTGCCAGCAGCTTAGTAGGACAGCTATACAATGAGCAGTTCTTC.

The V and J genes are TRBV6-4 and TRBJ1-5, with D unclear. CDR1 is MRHNA, CDR2 SNTAGT, per germline. V was shortened by 3 bases and J by 6 bases, with 9 bases between the two germline ends. This CDR3 has 13 amino acids. CDR3 amino acids: CASSESRGQPQHF. CDR3 DNA: TGTGCCAGCAGTGAGTCCCGGGGTCAGCCCCAGCATTTT.

The genes are TRBV5-8 and TRBJ2-2, with 7 bases lining up with TRBD1. With 6 bases clipped from V and 5 bases from J, the junction kept 13 bases outside the gene matches. There are 16 residues in the CDR3. From germline, CDR1 is SGHTS and CDR2 YDEGEE. The CDR3 nucleotides read TGTGCCAGCATACCCCAAGACAGGGTTGGGACCGGGGAGCTGTTTTTT. Translating gives CASIPQDRVGTGELFF.

This chain connects TRBV30 to TRBJ1-3, with 7 bases lining up with TRBD1. V lost 1 base, J lost 1 base, and 4 bases stayed unmatched. The CDR3 sequence is 15 residues long. In germline, CDR1 is GTSNPN, CDR2 SVGIG (reference sequence). The CDR3 nucleotides read TGTGCCTGGAGTGACAGGGGAAGATCTGGAAACACCATATATTTT. Translated: CAWSDRGRSGNTIYF.

The CDR3 coding sequence is TGTGCCAGCAGCTTTACCGGGACAGGGGGCGGTGGCTACACCTTC. This translates into CASSFTGTGGGGYTF. The V gene is TRBV7-2, the J gene TRBJ1-2; TRBD1 aligns across 12 bases. Trimming at V came to 3 bases and at J to 7 bases, leaving 6 bases not matched to a gene. The CDR3 spans 15 residues. CDR1 and CDR2 from the germline V gene are SGHTA and FQGNSA. Full variable domain (outside the CDR3, taken from reference TRBV7-2 and TRBJ1-2): GAGVSQSPSNKVTEKGKDVELRCDPISGHTALYWYRQSLGQGLEFLIYFQGNSAPDKSGLPSDRFSAERTGGSVSTLTIQRTQQEDSAVYLCASSFTGTGGGGYTFGSGTRLTVV.

CDR3 in amino acids: CASSTIWTVQPQHF. The DNA for the CDR3 is TGTGCCAGCAGTACAATCTGGACAGTACAGCCCCAGCATTTT. The chain links TRBV6-5 to TRBJ1-5, with D perhaps matching TRBD1 (6 bases). V was clipped by 5 bases and J by 7 bases, with 15 bases between them. The length of the CDR3 is 14 residues. CDR1 and CDR2 (germline): MNHEY, SVGAGI.

This chain connects TRBV7-9 to TRBJ1-4, with 8 nucleotides matching TRBD1. Germline lookup yields CDR1 SEHNR and CDR2 FQNEAQ (reference sequence). The CDR3 extends over 16 amino acids. Trimming removed 5 bases from V and 2 bases from J; junction bases left unmatched: 7. The CDR3 DNA sequence: TGTGCCAGCAGCCCCGGACAGGGAGGTACTAATGAAAAACTGTTTTTT. Translating gives CASSPGQGGTNEKLFF.

The gene calls are TRBV7-2 and TRBJ2-7; 10 nucleotides agree with TRBD1. The V and J ends lost 5 bases and 1 base, in that order; junction bases with no gene match: 5. CDR3 length: 15 amino acids. The germline V gene encodes CDR1 SGHTA and CDR2 FQGNSA. Here the CDR3 reads CASSLRTGGSYEQYF. The CDR3 nucleotides are TGTGCCAGCAGCCTTAGGACAGGGGGTTCCTACGAGCAGTACTTC.

The CDR3 nucleotides read TGTGCCAGCAGCTTAACCAGGACTAACACAGATACGCAGTATTTT. It is translated as CASSLTRTNTDTQYF. The chain recombines TRBV7-2 with TRBJ2-3; D is possibly TRBD2 (6 bases). The CDR3 extends over 15 amino acids. Germline V CDR1 and CDR2: SGHTA, FQGNSA. The V and J ends lost 2 bases and 2 bases respectively, with 11 bases between them.

The rearrangement uses TRBV18 and TRBJ1-5, with D perhaps TRBD1 (5 bases). Germline V lookup: CDR1 KGHSH, CDR2 LQKENI. V was shortened by 0 bases and J by 9 bases, with 12 bases between the two germline ends. CDR3 length: 14 residues. The CDR3 DNA is TGTGCCAGCTCACCACCGACAGCGCCAGGGCCCCAGCATTTT. This encodes CASSPPTAPGPQHF.

This chain links TRBV5-4 with TRBJ2-5; D is perhaps TRBD1 (6 bases). The CDR3 is 13 residues long. The germline V gene has CDR1 SGHNT and CDR2 YYREEE (reference sequence). Trimming stripped 5 bases from V and 4 bases from J, with 12 bases between. The CDR3 coding sequence is TGTGCCAGCAGTACGCAGGGGCGAGAGACCCAGTACTTC. This codes for CASSTQGRETQYF.

The rearrangement uses TRBV28 and TRBJ1-4, with a possible D match to TRBD1 (6 bases). V was cut by 7 bases and J by 8 bases, with 20 bases left in between. Per the germline V gene, CDR1 is MDHEN and CDR2 is SYDVKM. The CDR3 loop spans 15 amino acids. CDR3 nucleotide sequence: TGTGCCAGCACTTCGTTTTTGGACAGTCAAGAAAAACTGTTTTTT. This codes for CASTSFLDSQEKLFF. The whole variable domain, filled in from reference TRBV28 and TRBJ1-4, reads DVKVTQSSRYLVKRTGEKVFLECVQDMDHENMFWYRQDPGLGLRLIYFSYDVKMKEKGDIPEGYSVSREKKERFSLILESASTNQTSMYLCASTSFLDSQEKLFFGSGTQLSVL.

The chain is built from TRBV28 and TRBJ1-1; 7 bases match TRBD1. The length of the CDR3 is 14 residues. Germline lookup yields CDR1 MDHEN and CDR2 SYDVKM. With V trimmed by 7 bases and J by 9 bases, 14 bases remained unmatched. The CDR3 nucleotides are TGTGCCAGCATTATCCGGGACAGACAATCTCAAGCTTTCTTT. Translation: CASIIRDRQSQAFF. The variable domain in full, with the rest retrieved from reference TRBV28 and TRBJ1-1, is DVKVTQSSRYLVKRTGEKVFLECVQDMDHENMFWYRQDPGLGLRLIYFSYDVKMKEKGDIPEGYSVSREKKERFSLILESASTNQTSMYLCASIIRDRQSQAFFGQGTRLTVV.

This rearrangement joins TRBV4-3 to TRBJ1-1, with D possibly TRBD1 on 5 matching bases. This CDR3 has 14 amino acids. Per the germline V gene, CDR1 is LGHNA and CDR2 is YSLEER. V dropped 0 bases and J dropped 4 bases, with 9 bases sitting between them. This chain's CDR3 is CASSQDRVATEAFF. The CDR3 bases are TGCGCCAGCAGCCAAGACAGGGTTGCCACTGAAGCTTTCTTT.